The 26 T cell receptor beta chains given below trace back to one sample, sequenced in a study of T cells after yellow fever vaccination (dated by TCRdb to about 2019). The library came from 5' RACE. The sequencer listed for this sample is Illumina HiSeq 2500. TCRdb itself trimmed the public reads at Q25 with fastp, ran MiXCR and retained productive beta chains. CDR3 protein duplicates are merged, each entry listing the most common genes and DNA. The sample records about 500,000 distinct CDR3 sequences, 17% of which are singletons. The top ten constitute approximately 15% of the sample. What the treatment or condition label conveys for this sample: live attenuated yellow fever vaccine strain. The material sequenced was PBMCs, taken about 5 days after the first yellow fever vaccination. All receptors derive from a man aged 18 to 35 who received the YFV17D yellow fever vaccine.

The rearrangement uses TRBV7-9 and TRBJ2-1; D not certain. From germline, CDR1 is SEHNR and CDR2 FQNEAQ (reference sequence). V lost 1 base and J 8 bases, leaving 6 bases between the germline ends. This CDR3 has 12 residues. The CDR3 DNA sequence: TGTGCCAGCAGCTTAGTTGTATATGAGCAGTTCTTC. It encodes CASSLVVYEQFF.

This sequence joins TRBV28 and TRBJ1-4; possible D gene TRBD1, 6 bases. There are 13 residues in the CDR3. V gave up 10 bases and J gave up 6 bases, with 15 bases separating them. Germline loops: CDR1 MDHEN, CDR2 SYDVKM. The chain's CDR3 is CAIAGQTYEKLFF. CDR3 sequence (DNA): TGTGCCATCGCCGGACAGACCTATGAAAAACTGTTTTTT. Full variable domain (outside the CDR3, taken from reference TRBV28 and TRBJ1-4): DVKVTQSSRYLVKRTGEKVFLECVQDMDHENMFWYRQDPGLGLRLIYFSYDVKMKEKGDIPEGYSVSREKKERFSLILESASTNQTSMYLCAIAGQTYEKLFFGSGTQLSVL.

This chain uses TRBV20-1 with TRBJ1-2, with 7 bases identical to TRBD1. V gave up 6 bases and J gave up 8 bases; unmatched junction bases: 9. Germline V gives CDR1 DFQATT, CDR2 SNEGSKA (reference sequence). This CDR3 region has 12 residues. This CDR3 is CSAQGGAGGYTF. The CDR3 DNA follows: TGCAGTGCGCAAGGGGGCGCGGGGGGCTACACCTTC.

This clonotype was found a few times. The CDR3 DNA reads as TGTGCCAGCAGCCTCCGGGCCGGGACAGGGAGCACAGATACGCAGTATTTT. The encoded protein is CASSLRAGTGSTDTQYF. The chain is built from TRBV5-5 and TRBJ2-3; the match to TRBD1 covers 9 bases. Germline CDR1 reads SGHKS; CDR2 reads YYEKEE (reference sequence). With 4 bases clipped from V and 0 bases from J, the junction kept 9 bases outside the gene matches. This CDR3 has 17 residues.

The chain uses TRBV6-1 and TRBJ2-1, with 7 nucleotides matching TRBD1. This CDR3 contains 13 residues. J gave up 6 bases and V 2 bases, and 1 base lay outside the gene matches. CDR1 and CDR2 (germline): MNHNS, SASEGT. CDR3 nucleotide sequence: TGTGCCAGCAGTGAAAGGGGGCCCAATGAGCAGTTCTTC. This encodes CASSERGPNEQFF.

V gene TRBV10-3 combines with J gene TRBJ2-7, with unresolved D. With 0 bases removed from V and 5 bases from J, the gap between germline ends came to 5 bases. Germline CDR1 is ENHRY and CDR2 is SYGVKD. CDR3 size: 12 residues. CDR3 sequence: CAISESSNEQYF. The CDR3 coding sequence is TGTGCCATCAGTGAGTCGTCTAACGAGCAGTACTTC.

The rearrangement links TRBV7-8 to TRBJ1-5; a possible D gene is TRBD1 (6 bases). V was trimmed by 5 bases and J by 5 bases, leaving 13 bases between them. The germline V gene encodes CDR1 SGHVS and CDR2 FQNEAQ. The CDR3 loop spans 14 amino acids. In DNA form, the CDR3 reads TGTGCCAGCAGCAAACAGGGTAGGGATCAGCCCCAGCATTTT. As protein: CASSKQGRDQPQHF.

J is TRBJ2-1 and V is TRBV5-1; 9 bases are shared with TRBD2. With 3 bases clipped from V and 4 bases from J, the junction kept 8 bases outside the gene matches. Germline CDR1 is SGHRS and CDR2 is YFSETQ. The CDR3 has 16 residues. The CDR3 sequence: CASSSFPSGDYNEQFF. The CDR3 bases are TGCGCCAGCAGCTCCTTTCCTAGCGGGGATTACAATGAGCAGTTCTTC.

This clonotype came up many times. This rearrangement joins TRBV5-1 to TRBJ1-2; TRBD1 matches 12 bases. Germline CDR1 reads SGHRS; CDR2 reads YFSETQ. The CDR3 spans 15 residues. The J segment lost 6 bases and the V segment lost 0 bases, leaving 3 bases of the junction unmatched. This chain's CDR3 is CASSLAGTGGDGYTF. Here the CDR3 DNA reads TGCGCCAGCAGCTTGGCCGGGACAGGGGGCGATGGCTACACCTTC.

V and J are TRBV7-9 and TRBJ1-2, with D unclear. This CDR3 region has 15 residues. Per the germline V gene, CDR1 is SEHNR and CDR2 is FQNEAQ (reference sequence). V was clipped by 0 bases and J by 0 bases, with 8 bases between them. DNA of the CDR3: TGTGCCAGCAGCTTAGCCTCTGACACTAACTATGGCTACACCTTC. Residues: CASSLASDTNYGYTF. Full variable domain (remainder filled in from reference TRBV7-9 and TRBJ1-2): DTGVSQNPRHKITKRGQNVTFRCDPISEHNRLYWYRQTLGQGPEFLTYFQNEAQLEKSRLLSDRFSAERPKGSFSTLEIQRTEQGDSAMYLCASSLASDTNYGYTFGSGTRLTVV.

The CDR3 DNA follows: TGTGCCAGCAGCCCCACGGGGGGAGCATGGGACACTGAAGCTTTCTTT. This encodes CASSPTGGAWDTEAFF. The rearrangement links TRBV9 to TRBJ1-1; TRBD1 might be the D (5 bases). Germline V gene data show CDR1 as SGDLS and CDR2 as YYNGEE. Trimming took off 4 bases at V and 3 bases at J, with 19 bases between the two ends. The CDR3 covers 16 residues.

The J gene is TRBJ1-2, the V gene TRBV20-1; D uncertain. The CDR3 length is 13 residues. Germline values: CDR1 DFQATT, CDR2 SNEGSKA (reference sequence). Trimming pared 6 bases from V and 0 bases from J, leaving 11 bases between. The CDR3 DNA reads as TGCAGTGCCGCCAGTGAAGCTAACTATGGCTACACCTTC. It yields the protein CSAASEANYGYTF.

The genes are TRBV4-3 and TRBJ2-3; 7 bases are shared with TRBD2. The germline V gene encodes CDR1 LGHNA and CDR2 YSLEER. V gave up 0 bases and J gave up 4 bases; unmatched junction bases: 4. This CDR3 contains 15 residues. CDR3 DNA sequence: TGCGCCAGCAGCCAAGAGGGGAGGGGCCCAGATACGCAGTATTTT. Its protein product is CASSQEGRGPDTQYF.

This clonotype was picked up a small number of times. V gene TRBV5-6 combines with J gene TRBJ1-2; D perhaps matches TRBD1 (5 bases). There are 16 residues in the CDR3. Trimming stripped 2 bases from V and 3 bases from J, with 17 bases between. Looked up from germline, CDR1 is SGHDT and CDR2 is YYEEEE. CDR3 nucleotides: TGTGCCAGCAGCTTAGGGAGGATAGGGACTGACTATGGCTACACCTTC. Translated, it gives CASSLGRIGTDYGYTF.

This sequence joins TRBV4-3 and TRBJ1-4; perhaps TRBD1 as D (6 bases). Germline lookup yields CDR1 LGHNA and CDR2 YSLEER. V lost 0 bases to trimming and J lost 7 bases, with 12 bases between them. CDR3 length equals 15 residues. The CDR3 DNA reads TGCGCCAGCAGCCAAGATCCGGGGGGGCGTGAAAAACTGTTTTTT. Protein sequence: CASSQDPGGREKLFF.

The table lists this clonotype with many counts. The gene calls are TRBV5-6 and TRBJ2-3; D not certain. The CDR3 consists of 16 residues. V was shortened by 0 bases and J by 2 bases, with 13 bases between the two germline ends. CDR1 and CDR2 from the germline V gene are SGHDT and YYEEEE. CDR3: CASSLGLVQPTDTQYF. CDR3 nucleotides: TGTGCCAGCAGCTTGGGGTTAGTGCAACCCACAGATACGCAGTATTTT.

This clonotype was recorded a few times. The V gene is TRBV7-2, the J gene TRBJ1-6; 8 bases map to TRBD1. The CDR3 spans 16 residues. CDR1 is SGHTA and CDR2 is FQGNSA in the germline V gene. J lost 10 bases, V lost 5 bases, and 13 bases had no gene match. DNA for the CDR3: TGTGCCAGCAGCGCCTACTCAGGGGGCGCGGGGTCACCCCTCCACTTT. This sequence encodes CASSAYSGGAGSPLHF.

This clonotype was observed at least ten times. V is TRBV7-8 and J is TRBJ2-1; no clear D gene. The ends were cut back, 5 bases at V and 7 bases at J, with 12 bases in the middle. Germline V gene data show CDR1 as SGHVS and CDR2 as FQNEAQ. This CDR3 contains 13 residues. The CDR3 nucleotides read TGTGCCAGCAGCCCGGCCGAAGGGAATGAGCAGTTCTTC. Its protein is CASSPAEGNEQFF.

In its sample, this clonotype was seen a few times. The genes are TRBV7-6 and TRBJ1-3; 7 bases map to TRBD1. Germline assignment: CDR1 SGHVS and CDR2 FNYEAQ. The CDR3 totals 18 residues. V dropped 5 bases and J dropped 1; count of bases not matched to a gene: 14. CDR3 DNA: TGTGCCAGCAGCCCCCGCTCGACAGGGACCTTTTCTGGAAACACCATATATTTT. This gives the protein CASSPRSTGTFSGNTIYF. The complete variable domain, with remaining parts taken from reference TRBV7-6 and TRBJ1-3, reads GAGVSQSPRYKVTKRGQDVALRCDPISGHVSLYWYRQALGQGPEFLTYFNYEAQQDKSGLPNDRFSAERPEGSISTLTIQRTEQRDSAMYRCASSPRSTGTFSGNTIYFGEGSWLTVV.

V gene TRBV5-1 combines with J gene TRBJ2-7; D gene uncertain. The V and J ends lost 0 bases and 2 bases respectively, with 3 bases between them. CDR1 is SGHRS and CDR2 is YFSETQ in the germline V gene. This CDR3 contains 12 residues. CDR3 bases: TGCGCCAGCAGCTTGGACACCTACGAGCAGTACTTC. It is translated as CASSLDTYEQYF. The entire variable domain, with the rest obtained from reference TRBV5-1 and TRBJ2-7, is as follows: KAGVTQTPRYLIKTRGQQVTLSCSPISGHRSVSWYQQTPGQGLQFLFEYFSETQRNKGNFPGRFSGRQFSNSRSEMNVSTLELGDSALYLCASSLDTYEQYFGPGTRLTVT.

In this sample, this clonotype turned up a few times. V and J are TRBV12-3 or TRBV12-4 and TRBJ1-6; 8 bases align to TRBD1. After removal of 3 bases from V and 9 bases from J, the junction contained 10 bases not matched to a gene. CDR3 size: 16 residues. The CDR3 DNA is TGTGCCAGCAGTTTTGGACAGGGTACCTATGGTTCACCCCTCCACTTT. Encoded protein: CASSFGQGTYGSPLHF.

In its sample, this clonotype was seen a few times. The CDR3 bases are TGTGCCAGCAGCGTAGGCACAGAGAACTACTATGGCTACACCTTC. The encoded protein is CASSVGTENYYGYTF. The rearrangement uses TRBV9 and TRBJ1-2; D is unclear. The V gene's germline CDR1 is SGDLS and CDR2 YYNGEE. CDR3 length: 15 residues. Trimming cost V 0 bases and J 3 bases, with 12 bases left between them.

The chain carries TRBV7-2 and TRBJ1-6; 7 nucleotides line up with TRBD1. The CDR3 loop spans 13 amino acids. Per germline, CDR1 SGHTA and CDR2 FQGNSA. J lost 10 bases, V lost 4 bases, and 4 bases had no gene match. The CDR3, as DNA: TGTGCCAGCAGCTCGACAGGGAGCTCACCCCTCCACTTT. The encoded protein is CASSSTGSSPLHF.

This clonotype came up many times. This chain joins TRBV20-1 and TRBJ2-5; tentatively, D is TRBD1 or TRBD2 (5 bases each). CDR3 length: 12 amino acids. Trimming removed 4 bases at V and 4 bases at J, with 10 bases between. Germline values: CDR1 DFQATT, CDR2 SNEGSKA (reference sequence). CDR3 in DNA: TGCAGTGCTACAGAGGGGCTAGAGACCCAGTACTTC. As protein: CSATEGLETQYF.

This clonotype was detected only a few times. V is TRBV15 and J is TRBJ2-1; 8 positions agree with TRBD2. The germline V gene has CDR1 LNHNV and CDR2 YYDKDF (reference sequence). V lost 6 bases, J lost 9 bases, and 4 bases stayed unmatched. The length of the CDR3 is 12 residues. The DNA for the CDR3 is TGTGCCACCAGGAACGCGGGGGGTGAGCAGTTCTTC. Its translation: CATRNAGGEQFF.

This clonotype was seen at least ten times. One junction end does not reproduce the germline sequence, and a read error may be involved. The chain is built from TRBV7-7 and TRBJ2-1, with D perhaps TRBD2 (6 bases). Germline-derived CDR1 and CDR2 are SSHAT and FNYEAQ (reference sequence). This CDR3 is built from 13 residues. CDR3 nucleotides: TGTGCCAGCAGTTTAGGGACTGACAATGAGCAGTTCTTC. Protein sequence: CASSLGTDNEQFF.